This TCR beta chain emerged from a study of T-cell memory formation after mild COVID-19. TCRdb analysed the 5' RACE reads with MiXCR anew, one entry per CDR3 protein. The sample contains about 340,000 distinct CDR3 sequences, around 14% of which appear only once. From germline, CDR1 is SNHLY and CDR2 FYNNEI. The V end was cut by 7 bases, the J end by 2 bases, with 13 bases between. CDR3 length: 14 residues. Sequencing was carried out using PBMCs or a T cell subset sorted from them (not recorded which). This receptor was identified in a man in his late teens or twenties who had mild COVID-19 (a few samples of this study predate the infection). Cell type and time point are not known. The chain is built from TRBV2 and TRBJ2-3, with a weak D call TRBD2 (6 bases). The CDR3, as DNA: TGTGCCAGCATTGTGGGCGGGGTCACAGATACGCAGTATTTT. Translated, it gives CASIVGGVTDTQYF.